These 18 T cell receptor beta chains were sequenced from one sample in a study of blood T cell repertoires in COVID-19. Data came from immunoSEQ multiplex PCR; TCRdb stores just in-frame clones and leaves some out. This sample has 250,000 or so clones, with 87% found just once. Sequences were obtained from PBMCs or T cells enriched from blood (not recorded which). The origin of the receptors is a man under 40 who had recovered from COVID-19.

The rearrangement joins TRBV24-1 to TRBJ2-1; TRBD2 agrees at 9 bases. Germline V lookup: CDR1 KGHDR, CDR2 SFDVKD. Germline trimming cut 7 bases from V and 9 bases from J; bases unmatched to any gene: 12. The CDR3 extends over 15 amino acids. The CDR3 spells CATRGTSPPDGEQFF. The CDR3 nucleotides read TGTGCCACCAGGGGGACTAGCCCTCCGGACGGTGAGCAGTTCTTC.

This chain joins TRBV3-1 (or the pseudogene TRBV3-2) and TRBJ2-7; maybe TRBD2 (6 bases). V lost 3 bases and J lost 5, with 14 bases in between. This CDR3 has 14 residues. CDR1 and CDR2 (germline): LGHDT, YNNKEL (reference sequence). The CDR3 protein is CASSHNSAGDEQYF. CDR3 bases: TGTGCCAGCAGCCATAATTCAGCGGGCGACGAGCAGTACTTC.

This clone was observed a single time. The chain employs TRBV27 and TRBJ2-2; D is perhaps TRBD2 (5 bases). This CDR3 spans 17 amino acids. Germline V gene sequence: CDR1 MNHEY, CDR2 SMNVEV (reference sequence). Trimming took 7 bases from V and 3 from J, leaving 21 bases between them. The CDR3 bases are TGTGCCAGCACATCTATCGGCCGTAGGGAGTACACCGGGGAGCTGTTTTTT. Its protein is CASTSIGRREYTGELFF.

The chain employs TRBV10-1 and TRBJ2-1, with 7 bases identical to TRBD2. With V trimmed by 4 bases and J by 7 bases, 10 bases remained unmatched. There are 15 residues in the CDR3. In germline, CDR1 is WNHNN, CDR2 SYGVQD (reference sequence). CDR3 bases: TGCGCCAGCAGTGGCGGCGGGAGCGGTCAGAATGAGCAGTTCTTC. This encodes CASSGGGSGQNEQFF.

This rearrangement joins TRBV6-5 to TRBJ1-4; D call uncertain. Germline-derived CDR1 and CDR2 are MNHEY and SVGAGI. The CDR3 is 13 amino acids. V lost 7 bases to trimming and J lost 5 bases, with 11 bases between them. The CDR3 DNA sequence: TGTGCCAGCACCCGAGGAGGGAATGAAAAACTGTTTTTT. Amino acid sequence: CASTRGGNEKLFF.

A word on this clone: The sample contains more than one DNA sequence encoding this CDR3. The CDR3 sequence: CASSQAGDQPQHF. CDR3 DNA sequence: TGTGCCAGCAGCCAAGCCGGAGATCAGCCCCAGCATTTT. V and J are TRBV3-1 (or the pseudogene TRBV3-2) and TRBJ1-5; D ambiguous. The CDR3 covers 13 residues. Trimming stripped 1 base from V and 5 bases from J, with 6 bases between. Germline V gene data show CDR1 as LGHDT and CDR2 as YNNKEL (reference sequence).

The J gene is TRBJ2-3, the V gene TRBV9; 7 bases map to TRBD1. CDR3 length equals 15 residues. After removal of 0 bases from V and 5 bases from J, the junction contained 6 bases not matched to a gene. Germline CDR1 SGDLS, CDR2 YYNGEE. Written as DNA, the CDR3 is TGTGCCAGCAGCGTAGAGGGGACAGTTCAAGATACGCAGTATTTT. Translated, it gives CASSVEGTVQDTQYF.

This chain joins TRBV7-9 and TRBJ2-7, with 10 bases lining up with TRBD1. V gave up 4 bases and J gave up 2 bases; unmatched junction bases: 5. The V gene's germline CDR1 is SEHNR and CDR2 FQNEAQ (reference sequence). The CDR3 spans 15 residues. CDR3 bases: TGTGCCAGCAGCTCACCGGGACAGGGGACCTACGAGCAGTACTTC. Its protein is CASSSPGQGTYEQYF.

J is TRBJ1-5 and V is TRBV19; D not certain. Germline V lookup: CDR1 LNHDA, CDR2 SQIVND (reference sequence). The CDR3 is 14 residues long. The V end was cut by 7 bases, the J end by 0 bases, with 10 bases between. This chain's CDR3 is CASMRAHSNQPQHF. The CDR3 DNA follows: TGTGCCAGTATGCGGGCCCATAGCAATCAGCCCCAGCATTTT.

V is TRBV11-1 and J is TRBJ1-3; 7 positions match TRBD1. Germline V gene lookup returns CDR1 SGHAT and CDR2 FQDESV (reference sequence). The CDR3 covers 16 residues. V lost 0 bases, J lost 2 bases, and 4 bases stayed unmatched. The DNA for the CDR3 is TGTGCCAGCAGCTTAGCGACGGGACAGACTGGAAACACCATATATTTT. Translated: CASSLATGQTGNTIYF.

The V gene is TRBV5-6, the J gene TRBJ1-2, with TRBD1 as a possible D gene (5 bases). The V gene's germline CDR1 is SGHDT and CDR2 YYEEEE. Trimming took off 4 bases at V and 3 bases at J, with 19 bases between the two ends. CDR3 length: 16 residues. CDR3 amino acids: CASSQFGQGGDYGYTF. DNA of the CDR3: TGTGCCAGCAGCCAATTTGGCCAGGGAGGAGACTATGGCTACACCTTC. Combining the CDR3 with reference TRBV5-6 and TRBJ1-2 gives the whole variable domain DAGVTQSPTHLIKTRGQQVTLRCSPKSGHDTVSWYQQALGQGPQFIFQYYEEEERQRGNFPDRFSGHQFPNYSSELNVNALLLGDSALYLCASSQFGQGGDYGYTFGSGTRLTVV.

The chain combines TRBV9 with TRBJ2-1; D is perhaps TRBD1 (6 bases). Trimming pared 3 bases from V and 2 bases from J, leaving 12 bases between. The CDR3 is 15 amino acids. Germline CDR1 is SGDLS and CDR2 is YYNGEE. The CDR3 region is CASSDAGTPYNEQFF. In DNA, the CDR3 is TGTGCCAGCAGCGATGCCGGGACACCCTACAATGAGCAGTTCTTC.

This clone has a single count. This sequence joins TRBV7-2 and TRBJ1-2, with D possibly TRBD1 on 5 matching bases. Per the germline V gene, CDR1 is SGHTA and CDR2 is FQGNSA. V gave up 0 bases and J gave up 6 bases, with 14 bases separating them. This CDR3 has 15 amino acids. The CDR3: CASSLAFRGLDGYTF. CDR3 DNA sequence: TGTGCCAGCAGCTTAGCGTTCCGGGGACTTGATGGCTACACCTTC.

The chain joins TRBV7-9 to TRBJ1-5, with TRBD1 as a possible D gene (6 bases). CDR1 is SEHNR and CDR2 is FQNEAQ in the germline V gene (reference sequence). V lost 8 bases and J lost 1, with 9 bases in between. The CDR3 is 13 residues long. The CDR3 DNA is TGTGCCAGCTCCAGGGGCAGCAATCAGCCCCAGCATTTT. It yields the protein CASSRGSNQPQHF.

The J gene is TRBJ1-3, the V gene TRBV5-1; possible D gene TRBD1, 6 bases. CDR3 length: 16 amino acids. Trimming left V 1 base short and J 2 bases short, with 13 bases between. Germline CDR1 reads SGHRS; CDR2 reads YFSETQ. The CDR3 sequence: CASSLRREGAGNTIYF. The CDR3, as DNA: TGCGCCAGCAGCTTGAGGAGAGAGGGGGCTGGAAACACCATATATTTT.

The chain recombines TRBV7-8 with TRBJ1-2, with unresolved D. The V end lost 5 bases, the J end lost 1 base, and 8 bases lay between the germline ends. Germline V CDR1 and CDR2: SGHVS, FQNEAQ. The CDR3 covers 13 residues. CDR3 amino acids: CASSRERNYGYTF. CDR3 nucleotides: TGTGCCAGCAGCCGTGAGCGTAACTATGGCTACACCTTC.

The chain employs TRBV4-2 and TRBJ2-3, with 10 bases lining up with TRBD2. The CDR3 length is 16 residues. Germline V CDR1 and CDR2: LGHNA, YNFKEQ. The J segment lost 1 base and the V segment lost 3 bases, leaving 4 bases of the junction unmatched. CDR3 DNA: TGTGCCAGCAGCCAGAGTCTAGCGGGGGGCACAGATACGCAGTATTTT. Protein sequence: CASSQSLAGGTDTQYF.

This clone has just a few counts. The V gene is TRBV18, the J gene TRBJ1-4; D remains unclear. The CDR3 is 14 residues long. Germline V gene sequence: CDR1 KGHSH, CDR2 LQKENI. Trimming shortened V by 5 bases and J by 2 bases, and 9 bases separated the two germline ends. This chain's CDR3 is CASSSPSTNEKLFF. DNA for the CDR3: TGTGCCAGCTCATCCCCTTCTACTAATGAAAAACTGTTTTTT.